This T cell receptor beta chain was sequenced during a study of CD8+CD57+ T cells in acquired aplastic anemia. Study-wide results and caveats: Patients and controls had CD8+ Simpson's diversity values that were not significantly distinct. Around 29 shared CD8+ CDR3s appeared highly expressed within patients' immunodominant clones.

V gave up 0 bases and J gave up 5 bases, with 5 bases separating them. The CDR3 consists of 13 residues. Germline values: CDR1 SGDLS, CDR2 YYNGEE. A remark on this clonotype: What it binds is not known.

Genomic DNA, serving as template, underwent TCR beta VDJ and CDR3 profiling. TCRdb reanalysed the reads using MiXCR and keeps one entry per CDR3 protein. This sample carries approximately 200,000 distinct CDR3 sequences, over 60% of them seen once, and the ten largest clones take less than 30%. This chain links TRBV9 with TRBJ2-2, with D uncertain. The TCR comes from a human donor in good health. The sample taken for sequencing was sorted CD4+, CD8+, or CD8+CD57+ T cells (not recorded which) from PBMCs. CDR3 residues: CASSVGETGELFF. The CDR3, as DNA: TGTGCCAGCAGCGTAGGTGAAACCGGGGAGCTGTTTTTT.